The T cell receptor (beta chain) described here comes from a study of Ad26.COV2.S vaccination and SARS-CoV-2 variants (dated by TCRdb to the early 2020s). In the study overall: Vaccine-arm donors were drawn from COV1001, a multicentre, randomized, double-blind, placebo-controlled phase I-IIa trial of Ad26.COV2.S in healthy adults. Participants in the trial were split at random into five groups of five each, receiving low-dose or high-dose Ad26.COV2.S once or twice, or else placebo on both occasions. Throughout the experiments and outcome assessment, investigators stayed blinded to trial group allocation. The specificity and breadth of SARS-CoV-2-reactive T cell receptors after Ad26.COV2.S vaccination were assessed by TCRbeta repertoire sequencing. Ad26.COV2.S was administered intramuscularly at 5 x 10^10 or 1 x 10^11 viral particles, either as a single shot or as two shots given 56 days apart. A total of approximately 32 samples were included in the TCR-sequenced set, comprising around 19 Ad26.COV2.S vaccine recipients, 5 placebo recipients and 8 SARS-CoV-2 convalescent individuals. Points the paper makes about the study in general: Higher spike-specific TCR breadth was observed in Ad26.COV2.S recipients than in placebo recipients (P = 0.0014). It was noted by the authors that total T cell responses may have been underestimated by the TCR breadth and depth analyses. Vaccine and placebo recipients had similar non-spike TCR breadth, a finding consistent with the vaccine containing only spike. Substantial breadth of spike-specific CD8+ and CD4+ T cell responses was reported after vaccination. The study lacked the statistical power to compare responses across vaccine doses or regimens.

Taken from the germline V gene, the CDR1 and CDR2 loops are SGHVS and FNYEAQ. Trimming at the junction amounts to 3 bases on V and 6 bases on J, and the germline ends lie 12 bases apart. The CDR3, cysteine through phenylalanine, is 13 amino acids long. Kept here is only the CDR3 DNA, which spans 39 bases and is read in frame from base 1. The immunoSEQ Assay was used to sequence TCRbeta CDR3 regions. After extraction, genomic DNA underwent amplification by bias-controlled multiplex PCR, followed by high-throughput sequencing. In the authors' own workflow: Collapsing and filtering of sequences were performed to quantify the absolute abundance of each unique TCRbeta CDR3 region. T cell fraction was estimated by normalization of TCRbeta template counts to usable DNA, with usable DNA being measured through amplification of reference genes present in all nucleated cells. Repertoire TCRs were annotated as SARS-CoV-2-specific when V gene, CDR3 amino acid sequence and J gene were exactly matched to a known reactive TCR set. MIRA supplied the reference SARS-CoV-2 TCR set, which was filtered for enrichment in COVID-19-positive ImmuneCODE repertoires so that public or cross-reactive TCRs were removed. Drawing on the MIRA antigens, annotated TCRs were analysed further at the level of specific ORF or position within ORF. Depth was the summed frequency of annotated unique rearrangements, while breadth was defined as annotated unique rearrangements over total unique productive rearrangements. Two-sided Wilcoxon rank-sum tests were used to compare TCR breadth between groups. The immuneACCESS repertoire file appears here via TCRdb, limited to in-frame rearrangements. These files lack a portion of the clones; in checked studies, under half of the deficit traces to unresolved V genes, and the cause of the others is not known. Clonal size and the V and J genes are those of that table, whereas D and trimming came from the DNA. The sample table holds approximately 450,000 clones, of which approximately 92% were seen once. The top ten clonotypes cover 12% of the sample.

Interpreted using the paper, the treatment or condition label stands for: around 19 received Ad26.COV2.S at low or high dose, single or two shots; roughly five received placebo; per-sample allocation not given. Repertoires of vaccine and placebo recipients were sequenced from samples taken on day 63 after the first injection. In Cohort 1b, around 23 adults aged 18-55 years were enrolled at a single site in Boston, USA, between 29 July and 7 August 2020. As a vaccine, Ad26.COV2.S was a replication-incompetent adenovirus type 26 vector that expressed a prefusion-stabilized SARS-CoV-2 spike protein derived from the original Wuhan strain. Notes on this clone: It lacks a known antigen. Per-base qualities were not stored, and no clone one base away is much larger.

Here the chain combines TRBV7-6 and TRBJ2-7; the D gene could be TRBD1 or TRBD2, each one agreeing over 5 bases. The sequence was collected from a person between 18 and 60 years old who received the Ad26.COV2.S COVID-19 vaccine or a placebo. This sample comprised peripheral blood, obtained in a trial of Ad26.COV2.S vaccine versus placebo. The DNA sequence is TGTGCCAGCAGCTTCGACAGAGGGTCCGAGCAGTACTTC. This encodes CASSFDRGSEQYF. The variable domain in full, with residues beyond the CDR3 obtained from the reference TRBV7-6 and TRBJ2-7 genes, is GAGVSQSPRYKVTKRGQDVALRCDPISGHVSLYWYRQALGQGPEFLTYFNYEAQQDKSGLPNDRFSAERPEGSISTLTIQRTEQRDSAMYRCASSFDRGSEQYFGPGTRLTVT.